This paragraph reports one T cell receptor beta chain. Its antigen is undetermined. A clone one base away is much larger, so this may be a read error. The sample is drawn from a study of blood T cells in healthy people across ages. Study overall: Capturing about one barcoded beta molecule per two T cells was achieved by template switching.

General study results and limits: Unknown donor CMV status possibly confounded expanded clonotype changes. TCR beta diversity tracked closely with naive T cell percentage.

The CDR3 runs 15 residues. Trimming pared 2 bases from V and 6 bases from J, leaving 17 bases between. Per the germline V gene, CDR1 is ENHRY and CDR2 is SYGVKD. A sample-barcoded 5' primer and a J-beta primer mix were used in a second PCR of roughly 6 to 11 cycles. TCRdb fed the 5' RACE reads into MiXCR, producing one record per CDR3 protein. The sample lists hundreds of thousands of distinct CDR3 sequences, more than 25% occurring once. Extraction yielded at least 5 micrograms of total RNA per sample. The sequenced sample consisted of blood. The chain links TRBV10-3 to TRBJ2-7; TRBD1 is a possible D gene (6 bases). The origin of this receptor is a woman of 80 years or more in good health. The CDR3 coding sequence is TGTGCCATCAGTGAGGGGCCGAGGGGGTTAGGCGAGCAGTACTTC. It codes for CAISEGPRGLGEQYF.